These 10 T cell receptor beta chains came from one sample sequenced in a study of post-analysis software for immune sequencing data. Broader study findings: In patients, TRBV5-6, TRBV5-1 and TRBV20-1 belonged to roughly 5 TRBV segments found more frequently than in controls.

Built from TCR beta cDNA, the libraries had unique molecular identifiers in them. TCRdb fed the PCR reads into MiXCR, producing one record per CDR3 protein. The sample lists about 460,000 distinct CDR3 sequences; around 40% were seen once. Which antigens these TCRs recognize remains unknown. The specimen sequenced was blood. The receptors shown here come from a girl aged 5-17 years with multiple sclerosis.

V is TRBV15 and J is TRBJ2-3; no reliable D call. The CDR3 has 15 amino acids. Trimming shortened V by 0 bases and J by 0 bases, and 7 bases separated the two germline ends. Germline V gene data show CDR1 as LNHNV and CDR2 as YYDKDF (reference sequence). The CDR3 DNA sequence: TGTGCCACCAGCAGAGATCGTAGTAGCACAGATACGCAGTATTTT. Its translation is CATSRDRSSTDTQYF.

The rearrangement joins TRBV28 to TRBJ1-4; tentative D call: TRBD1 (6 bases). The germline CDR1 and CDR2 sequences are MDHEN and SYDVKM. Trimming pared 8 bases from V and 7 bases from J, leaving 11 bases between. CDR3 length equals 12 residues. The CDR3: CASSTGREKLFF. As DNA, the CDR3 is TGTGCCAGCTCAACAGGGCGTGAAAAACTGTTTTTT.

This clonotype was counted many times. The chain uses TRBV7-9 and TRBJ1-1; 9 bases map to TRBD1. Germline loops: CDR1 SEHNR, CDR2 FQNEAQ (reference sequence). This CDR3 is 15 amino acids long. J lost 0 bases, V lost 5 bases, and 4 bases had no gene match. CDR3 sequence (DNA): TGTGCCAGCAGCGACAGGGGGGGAATGAACACTGAAGCTTTCTTT. This gives the protein CASSDRGGMNTEAFF.

This chain connects TRBV2 to TRBJ2-2; weak D call: TRBD1 (6 bases). Germline CDR1 is SNHLY and CDR2 is FYNNEI. The CDR3 sequence is 15 residues long. Trimming shortened V by 4 bases and J by 8 bases, and 17 bases separated the two germline ends. The CDR3 nucleotides are TGTGCCAGCAGTGGATCCCGGACAGTATCTGGGGAGCTGTTTTTT. Amino acid sequence: CASSGSRTVSGELFF.

This clonotype was seen more than once but under ten times. The CDR3 DNA is TGTGCCACCAGTCCGACATACGACCAAGAGACCCAGTACTTC. Translating it yields CATSPTYDQETQYF. The gene calls are TRBV15 and TRBJ2-5; unclear D gene. This CDR3 has 14 amino acids. The germline V gene encodes CDR1 LNHNV and CDR2 YYDKDF (reference sequence). V was clipped by 6 bases and J by 0 bases, with 11 bases between them.

This chain links TRBV13 with TRBJ2-1; D uncertain. Germline V gene data show CDR1 as PRHDT and CDR2 as FYEKMQ (reference sequence). The V and J ends lost 5 bases and 5 bases respectively, with 19 bases between them. CDR3 length: 16 amino acids. As DNA, the CDR3 is TGTGCCAGCAGCCCCCCGTGGGTTCAGGCCAACAATGAGCAGTTCTTC. It codes for CASSPPWVQANNEQFF.

The CDR3, as DNA: TGTGCCAGCAGTTTTAAGGGGAACACTGAAGCTTTCTTT. Protein product: CASSFKGNTEAFF. The gene calls are TRBV27 and TRBJ1-1; no clear D. The V gene lost 3 bases and the J gene lost 1 base, with 6 bases spanning the gap. Germline values: CDR1 MNHEY, CDR2 SMNVEV (reference sequence). The CDR3 contains 13 residues.

Concerning this clonotype: A read error may account for a junction end that differs from germline. This chain uses TRBV10-3 with TRBJ2-1; TRBD2 is a possible D gene (6 bases). CDR1 ENHRY and CDR2 SYGVKD come from the germline V gene. CDR3 length: 16 amino acids. This chain's CDR3 is CAISESDGSSYNGQFF. In DNA, the CDR3 is TGTGCCATCAGTGAGTCCGACGGGAGCTCCTACAATGGGCAGTTCTTC.

The chain uses TRBV4-1 and TRBJ2-1, with 10 bases matching TRBD2. The CDR3 covers 16 residues. Germline CDR1 MGHRA, CDR2 YSYEKL. J was trimmed by 13 bases and V by 0 bases; bases with no gene match: 12. CDR3 protein: CASSQDSSGSEETQFF. The CDR3 DNA reads TGCGCCAGCAGCCAAGACTCTAGCGGGAGTGAGGAGACCCAGTTCTTC.

The V and J genes are TRBV5-1 and TRBJ2-7; D might be TRBD1 or TRBD2, each matching 5 bases. Germline V gene sequence: CDR1 SGHRS, CDR2 YFSETQ. This CDR3 comprises 17 residues. V lost 4 bases to trimming and J lost 2 bases, with 22 bases between them. The CDR3 DNA sequence: TGCGCCAGCAGCCTCGGATGGGACCAGGGATTAGCCTACGAGCAGTACTTC. Amino acid sequence: CASSLGWDQGLAYEQYF. Based on the CDR3 plus reference TRBV5-1 and TRBJ2-7, the full variable domain is KAGVTQTPRYLIKTRGQQVTLSCSPISGHRSVSWYQQTPGQGLQFLFEYFSETQRNKGNFPGRFSGRQFSNSRSEMNVSTLELGDSALYLCASSLGWDQGLAYEQYFGPGTRLTVT.